These T cell receptor beta chains were read from a single sample in a study of cytomegalovirus exposure and HLA in healthy donors. Generated by immunoSEQ multiplex PCR, the TCRdb table keeps only in-frame clones and is missing some. The sample contains around 38,000 clones, roughly 64% of which appear only once. Specimen: PBMCs. Every receptor here comes from a man aged 50-59 years in good health and CMV-seropositive. The CDR3 runs from the conserved cysteine through the conserved F or W. The D gene is left open where the match is weak. Some rows have no size entry. The others give once, few or many, or a class for an expanded clone.

v_gene	abundance	d_gene	j_gene	CDR3nt	CDR3aa
TRBV6-5	-	-	TRBJ1-2	TGTGCCAGTACGAGGGTAGAGGCGAACTATGGCTACACCTTC	CASTRVEANYGYTF
TRBV9	-	TRBD1	TRBJ1-6	TGTGCCAGCAGCCCCATGGACAGGAGAAGTTCACCCCTCCACTTT	CASSPMDRRSSPLHF
TRBV5-1	-	-	TRBJ1-1	TGCGCCAGCAGGCTTACAGGGAACACTGAAGCTTTCTTT	CASRLTGNTEAFF
TRBV9	-	-	TRBJ1-1	TGTGCCAGCAGCGTAGTATCGACAGGTGAAGCTTTCTTT	CASSVVSTGEAFF
TRBV4-2	-	-	TRBJ1-2	TGTGCCAGCAGCCAAGGGTTCGAGGGGGATTATGGCTACACCTTC	CASSQGFEGDYGYTF
TRBV7-7	-	-	TRBJ2-7	TGTGCCAGCAGCCCACCGGGAGGACAGCACCTAACCTACGAGCAGTACTTC	CASSPPGGQHLTYEQYF
TRBV27	once	-	TRBJ2-3	TGTGCCAGCAGTTTACGGGGGACCACAGATACGCAGTATTTT	CASSLRGTTDTQYF
TRBV5-1	-	TRBD2	TRBJ2-2	TGCGCCAGCAGCTTGGGGACTAGAGTCGGGGAGCTGTTTTTT	CASSLGTRVGELFF
TRBV18	-	-	TRBJ2-7	TGTGCCAGCTCACCCCGCACAGGATCCTACGAGCAGTACTTC	CASSPRTGSYEQYF
TRBV10-3	-	-	TRBJ2-2	TGTGCCATCAGTGCAGGCAGCCTGAACACCGGGGAGCTGTTTTTT	CAISAGSLNTGELFF
TRBV11-3	-	TRBD2	TRBJ2-1	TGTGCCAGCAGCTCTATCGCCGCTAGCGGGAGCTCCTACAATGAGCAGTTCTTC	CASSSIAASGSSYNEQFF
TRBV19	few	TRBD2	TRBJ2-7	TGTGCCAGTAGTAGCGGGGGGTTCCTCTCCTACGAGCAGTACTTC	CASSSGGFLSYEQYF
TRBV6-5	once	-	TRBJ1-1	TGTGCCAGCAGTTACGTAGGGGTGAACACTGAAGCTTTCTTT	CASSYVGVNTEAFF
TRBV14	-	TRBD2	TRBJ2-3	TGTGCCAGCAGCCAAGGCCCTAGCGGGGGCGGAGATACGCAGTATTTT	CASSQGPSGGGDTQYF
TRBV6-6	-	-	TRBJ2-6	TGTGCCAGCAGACGCGGACAGTTCTCTGGGGCCAACGTCCTGACTTTC	CASRRGQFSGANVLTF
TRBV4-3	-	-	TRBJ2-7	TGCGCCAGCAGCCAGCAGGGATTCTACGAGCAGTACTTC	CASSQQGFYEQYF
TRBV7-8	-	-	TRBJ1-6	TGTGCCAGCAGCGAAGTGGGGGCTAATTCACCCCTCCACTTT	CASSEVGANSPLHF
TRBV6-6	-	-	TRBJ2-5	TGTGCCAGCAGTTATGGAGGGAACCCAGAGACCCAGTACTTC	CASSYGGNPETQYF
TRBV7-2	-	-	TRBJ1-1	TGTGCCAGCAGCTTAACAGTCATGAACACTGAAGCTTTCTTT	CASSLTVMNTEAFF
TRBV5-6	-	TRBD2	TRBJ2-3	TGTGCCAGCAGCCTCGGGGGGGGAGCAGATACGCAGTATTTT	CASSLGGGADTQYF
TRBV6-6	few	-	TRBJ2-7	TGTGCCAGCAGTGCCCCCGGGACCTACGAGCAGTACTTC	CASSAPGTYEQYF
TRBV4-3	-	-	TRBJ1-2	TGCGCCAGCAGCCAAGATCTAGTTCCTAACTATGGCTACACCTTC	CASSQDLVPNYGYTF
TRBV7-2	-	-	TRBJ2-7	TGTGCCAGCAGCTTTATCGTCGGGGGACGATACGAGCAGTACTTC	CASSFIVGGRYEQYF
TRBV9	-	-	TRBJ2-5	TGTGCCAGCAGCGTAGGCGGTAGAAAAGAGACCCAGTACTTC	CASSVGGRKETQYF
TRBV5-1	few	-	TRBJ1-4	TGCGCCAGCAGCTTGGGGGCAGGGGTTAATGAAAAACTGTTTTTT	CASSLGAGVNEKLFF
TRBV9	-	TRBD1	TRBJ1-1	TGTGCCAGCAGCGTCGTCATTGACAGGGATATCACTGAAGCTTTCTTT	CASSVVIDRDITEAFF
TRBV5-1	-	-	TRBJ2-5	TGCGCCAGCAGCTCTGCCCTGGGGGCCCAAGAGACCCAGTACTTC	CASSSALGAQETQYF
TRBV30	few	-	TRBJ1-4	TGTGCCTGGACCCCGGGGGGGGTCGGAAAACTGTTTTTT	CAWTPGGVGKLFF
TRBV18	-	TRBD1	TRBJ1-5	TGTGCCAGCTCACCCCGACAGGGTGCAGAACAGCCCCAGCATTTT	CASSPRQGAEQPQHF
TRBV5-4	-	-	TRBJ1-2	TGTGCCAGCAGCTCTATTGGGGCCGCGCATGGCTACACCTTC	CASSSIGAAHGYTF
TRBV7-6	-	-	TRBJ1-2	TGTGCCAGCAGCCCCCGACAGGCTAATGGCTACACCTTC	CASSPRQANGYTF
TRBV29-1	-	-	TRBJ2-2	TGCAGCGTTAGGCAGGGAGGCACCGGGGAGCTGTTTTTT	CSVRQGGTGELFF
TRBV19	-	-	TRBJ1-3	TGTGCCAGTAGTCTCTCCGGTGGAGGGACTGGAAACACCATATATTTT	CASSLSGGGTGNTIYF
TRBV28	-	-	TRBJ1-6	TGTGCCAGCATAAGGGGCGGGGTGTCACCCCTCCACTTT	CASIRGGVSPLHF
TRBV28	-	TRBD2	TRBJ2-7	TGTGCCAGCAGTTTACTAGCGGGGAGGTACGAGCAGTACTTC	CASSLLAGRYEQYF
TRBV10-2	-	TRBD2	TRBJ2-1	TGCGCCAGCCTTAGCGGGGGGGCTGTTGAGCAGTTCTTC	CASLSGGAVEQFF
TRBV27	-	-	TRBJ2-2	TGTGCCAGCAGTCCGACGAGACAGACCGGGGAGCTGTTTTTT	CASSPTRQTGELFF
TRBV11-2	-	-	TRBJ1-4	TGTGCCAGCAGCAACAGGGTAGCTAATGAAAAACTGTTTTTT	CASSNRVANEKLFF
TRBV6-5	few	TRBD1	TRBJ1-5	TGTGCCAGCAGTGAACAGGGGGGCAATCAGCCCCAGCATTTT	CASSEQGGNQPQHF
TRBV5-1	-	TRBD1	TRBJ2-1	TGCGCCAGCAGGCTGTGGACAGGGGATGAGCAGTTCTTC	CASRLWTGDEQFF
TRBV5-1	once	TRBD2	TRBJ2-2	TGCGCCAGCAGCCTGACGAGCGGGGGGACCGGGGAGCTGTTTTTT	CASSLTSGGTGELFF
TRBV29-1	-	-	TRBJ2-5	TGCAGCGGATCCTCGGGGGAGACCCAGTACTTC	CSGSSGETQYF
TRBV6-1	few	TRBD1	TRBJ1-2	TGTGCCAGCACTAGACAGGGCTGGGGTGGCTACACCTTC	CASTRQGWGGYTF
TRBV5-1	few	TRBD1	TRBJ1-1	TGCGCCAGCACCGGGACAGGGGGCGTTCGGAACACTGAAGCTTTCTTT	CASTGTGGVRNTEAFF
TRBV5-1	few	-	TRBJ1-4	TGCGCCAGCAGCTTGGCGGGGTTGGGGGAAAAACTGTTTTTT	CASSLAGLGEKLFF
TRBV30	-	TRBD1	TRBJ1-5	TGTGCCTGGAGTGTAGGGACAGGGAGCAATCAGCCCCAGCATTTT	CAWSVGTGSNQPQHF
TRBV5-6	few	-	TRBJ2-7	TGTGCCAGCAGCGGAATAAACAGGGATCCTTGGGACGAGCAGTACTTC	CASSGINRDPWDEQYF
TRBV29-1	-	TRBD1	TRBJ1-2	TGCAGCGTAGCTGGGACAGCGAACTATGGCTACACCTTC	CSVAGTANYGYTF
TRBV7-6	-	TRBD2	TRBJ2-7	TGTGCCAGCAGCCAAAAAGGGGGACTAGCGGGGACCTACGAGCAGTACTTC	CASSQKGGLAGTYEQYF
TRBV6-6	few	-	TRBJ1-1	TGTGCCAGCAAAGGGGCAGGGGAGATGAACACTGAAGCTTTCTTT	CASKGAGEMNTEAFF
TRBV5-1	-	-	TRBJ2-3	TGCGCCAGCAGCTTGTTGGGCGATACGCAGTATTTT	CASSLLGDTQYF
TRBV7-2	once	-	TRBJ1-2	TGTGCCAGCAGCCCAAGACAGATCTCAAACTATGGCTACACCTTC	CASSPRQISNYGYTF
TRBV5-4	medium-sized	TRBD1	TRBJ2-5	TGTGCCAGCAGCTCCGGAACAGGGGGTTTCGAGACCCAGTACTTC	CASSSGTGGFETQYF
TRBV15	once	TRBD1	TRBJ2-1	TGTGCCACCAGCAGATTGGGACAGGGGGTTATCCATGAGCAGTTCTTC	CATSRLGQGVIHEQFF
TRBV10-3	-	TRBD1	TRBJ1-1	TGTGCCATCAGTGAATCCCAGGGGGTCACTGAAGCTTTCTTT	CAISESQGVTEAFF
TRBV6-1	-	TRBD1	TRBJ1-2	TGTGCCAGCAGTCAAGACAGGGTAGTTGGCTACACCTTC	CASSQDRVVGYTF
TRBV28	-	-	TRBJ1-2	TGTGCCAGCAGTTTCGACTCCGCGGACTATGGCTACACCTTC	CASSFDSADYGYTF
TRBV6-4	-	TRBD2	TRBJ2-1	TGTGCCAGCAACTTCCGGGACTACTATTACAATGAGCAGTTCTTC	CASNFRDYYYNEQFF
TRBV19	few	TRBD1	TRBJ1-1	TGTGCCAGTAGTACGATTGGACAGGGGGATCTCGCTTTCTTT	CASSTIGQGDLAFF